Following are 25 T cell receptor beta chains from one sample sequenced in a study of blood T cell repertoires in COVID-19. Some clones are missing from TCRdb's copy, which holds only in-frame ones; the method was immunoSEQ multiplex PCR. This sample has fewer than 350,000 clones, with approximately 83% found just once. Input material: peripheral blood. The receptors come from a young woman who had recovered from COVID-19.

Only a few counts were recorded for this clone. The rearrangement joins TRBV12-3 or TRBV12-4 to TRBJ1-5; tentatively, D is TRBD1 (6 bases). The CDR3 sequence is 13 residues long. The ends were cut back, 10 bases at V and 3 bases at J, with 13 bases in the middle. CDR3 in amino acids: CATSRGANQPQHF. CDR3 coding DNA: TGTGCCACCTCCAGGGGCGCCAATCAGCCCCAGCATTTT.

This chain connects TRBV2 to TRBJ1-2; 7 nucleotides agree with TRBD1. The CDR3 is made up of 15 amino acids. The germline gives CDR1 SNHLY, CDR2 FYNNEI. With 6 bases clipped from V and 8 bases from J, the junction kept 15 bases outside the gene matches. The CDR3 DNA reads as TGTGCCAGCAGGACGGACGGGGGACAGCCCTGGGGCTACACCTTC. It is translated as CASRTDGGQPWGYTF.

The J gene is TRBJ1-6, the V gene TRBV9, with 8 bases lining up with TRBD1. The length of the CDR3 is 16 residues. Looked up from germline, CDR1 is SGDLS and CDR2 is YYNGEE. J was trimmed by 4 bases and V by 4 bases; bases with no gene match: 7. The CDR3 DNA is TGTGCCAGCAGCTCTGACAGGGGAAGATATAATTCACCCCTCCACTTT. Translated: CASSSDRGRYNSPLHF.

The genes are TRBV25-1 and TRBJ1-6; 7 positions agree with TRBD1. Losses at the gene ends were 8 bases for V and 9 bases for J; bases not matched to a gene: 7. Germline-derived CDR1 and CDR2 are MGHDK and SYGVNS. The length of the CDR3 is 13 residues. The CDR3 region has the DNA TGTGCCAGCGGAAAGGACAGGCGTTCACCCCTCCACTTT. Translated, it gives CASGKDRRSPLHF.

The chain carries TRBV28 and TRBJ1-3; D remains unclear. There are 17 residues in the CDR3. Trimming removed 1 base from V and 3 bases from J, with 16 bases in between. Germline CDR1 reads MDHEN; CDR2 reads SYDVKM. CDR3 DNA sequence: TGTGCCAGCAGTTTATTCGCAGGCAGTCACCGTGGAAACACCATATATTTT. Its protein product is CASSLFAGSHRGNTIYF.

This CDR3 is CASSLDRTAAAGGYTF. CDR3 coding DNA: TGTGCCAGCAGCTTAGACCGGACGGCGGCCGCGGGTGGCTACACCTTC. V gene TRBV7-9 combines with J gene TRBJ1-2; unclear D gene. This CDR3 comprises 16 residues. V lost 1 base and J lost 7, with 19 bases in between. Per germline, CDR1 SEHNR and CDR2 FQNEAQ (reference sequence).

In nucleotides, the CDR3 is TGCAGCGTTGAGAAACAGGGCTACGGCTACACCTTC. It yields the protein CSVEKQGYGYTF. The J gene is TRBJ1-2, the V gene TRBV29-1; D is possibly TRBD1 (6 bases). CDR3 size: 12 residues. Germline V CDR1 and CDR2: SQVTM, ANQGSEA. V was cut by 3 bases and J by 8 bases, with 13 bases left in between. Supplemented by reference TRBV29-1 and TRBJ1-2, the full variable domain reads SAVISQKPSRDICQRGTSLTIQCQVDSQVTMMFWYRQQPGQSLTLIATANQGSEATYESGFVIDKFPISRPNLTFSTLTVSNMSPEDSSIYLCSVEKQGYGYTFGSGTRLTVV.

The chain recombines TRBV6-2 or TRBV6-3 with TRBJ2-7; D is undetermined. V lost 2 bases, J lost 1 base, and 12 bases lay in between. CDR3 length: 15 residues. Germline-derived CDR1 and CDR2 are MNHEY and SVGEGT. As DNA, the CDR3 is TGTGCCAGCAGTTACGATCTCGTAACTTCCTACGAGCAGTACTTC. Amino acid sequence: CASSYDLVTSYEQYF.

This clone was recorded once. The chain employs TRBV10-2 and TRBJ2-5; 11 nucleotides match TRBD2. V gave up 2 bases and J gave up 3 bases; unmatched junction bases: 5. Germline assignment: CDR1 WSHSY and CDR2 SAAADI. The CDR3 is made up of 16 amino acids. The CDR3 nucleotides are TGCGCCAGCAGTGAGGTAGCGGGGGGGCTGGAAGAGACCCAGTACTTC. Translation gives CASSEVAGGLEETQYF.

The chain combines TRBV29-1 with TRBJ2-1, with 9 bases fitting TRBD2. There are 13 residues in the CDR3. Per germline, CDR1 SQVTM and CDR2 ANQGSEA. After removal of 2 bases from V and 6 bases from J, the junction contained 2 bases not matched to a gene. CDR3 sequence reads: CSVELAGTNEQFF. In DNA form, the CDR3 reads TGCAGCGTTGAACTAGCGGGAACCAATGAGCAGTTCTTC.

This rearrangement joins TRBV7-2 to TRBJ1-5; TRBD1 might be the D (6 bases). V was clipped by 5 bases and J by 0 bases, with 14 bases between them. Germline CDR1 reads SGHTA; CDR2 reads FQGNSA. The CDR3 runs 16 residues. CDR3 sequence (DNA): TGTGCCAGCAGCAAGAGGGCAGGGGATAGCAATCAGCCCCAGCATTTT. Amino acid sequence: CASSKRAGDSNQPQHF.

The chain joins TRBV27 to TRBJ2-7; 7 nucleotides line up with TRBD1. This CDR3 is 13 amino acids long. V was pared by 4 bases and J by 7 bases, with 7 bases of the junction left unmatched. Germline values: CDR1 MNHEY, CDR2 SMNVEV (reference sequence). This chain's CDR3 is CASSSSTGQEQYF. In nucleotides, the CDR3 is TGTGCCAGCAGTTCCTCGACAGGGCAAGAGCAGTACTTC.

The CDR3 loop is CASSFERVAGGPNEQFF. As DNA, the CDR3 is TGTGCCAGCAGCTTCGAGCGGGTAGCGGGAGGGCCAAATGAGCAGTTCTTC. The rearrangement joins TRBV11-2 to TRBJ2-1; 11 bases agree with TRBD2. In germline, CDR1 is SGHAT, CDR2 FQNNGV. V trimming: 3 bases; J trimming: 7 bases; junction bases outside the gene matches: 11. CDR3 length: 17 amino acids.

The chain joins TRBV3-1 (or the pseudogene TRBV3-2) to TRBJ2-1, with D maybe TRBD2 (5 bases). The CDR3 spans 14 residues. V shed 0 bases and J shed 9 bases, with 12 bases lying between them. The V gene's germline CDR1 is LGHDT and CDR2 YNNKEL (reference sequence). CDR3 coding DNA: TGTGCCAGCAGCCAAGATCCTAGCACCATTGAGCAGTTCTTC. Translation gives CASSQDPSTIEQFF.

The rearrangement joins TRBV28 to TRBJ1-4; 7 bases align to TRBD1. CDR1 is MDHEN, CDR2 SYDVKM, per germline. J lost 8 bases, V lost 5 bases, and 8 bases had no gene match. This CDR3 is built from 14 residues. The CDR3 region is CASSRQGYREKLFF. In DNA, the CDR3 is TGTGCCAGCAGTCGACAGGGTTATCGGGAAAAACTGTTTTTT.

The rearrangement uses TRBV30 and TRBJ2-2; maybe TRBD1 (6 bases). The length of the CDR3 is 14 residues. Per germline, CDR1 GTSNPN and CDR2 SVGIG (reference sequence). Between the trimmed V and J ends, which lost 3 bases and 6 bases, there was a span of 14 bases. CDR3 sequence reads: CAWRGTLIAGELFF. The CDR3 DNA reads TGTGCCTGGAGGGGGACACTTATTGCCGGGGAGCTGTTTTTT.

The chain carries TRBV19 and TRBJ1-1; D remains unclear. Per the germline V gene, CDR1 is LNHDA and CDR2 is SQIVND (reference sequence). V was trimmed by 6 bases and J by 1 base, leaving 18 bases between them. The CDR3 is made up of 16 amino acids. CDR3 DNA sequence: TGTGCCAGTAGCCACCGACTACGTGGAGAGAACACTGAAGCTTTCTTT. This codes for CASSHRLRGENTEAFF.

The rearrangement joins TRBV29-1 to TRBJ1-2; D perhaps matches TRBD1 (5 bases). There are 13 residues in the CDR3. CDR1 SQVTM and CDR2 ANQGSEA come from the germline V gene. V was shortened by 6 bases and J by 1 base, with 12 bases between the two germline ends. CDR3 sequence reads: CSVTDNINYGYTF. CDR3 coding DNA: TGCAGCGTGACAGATAATATTAACTATGGCTACACCTTC.

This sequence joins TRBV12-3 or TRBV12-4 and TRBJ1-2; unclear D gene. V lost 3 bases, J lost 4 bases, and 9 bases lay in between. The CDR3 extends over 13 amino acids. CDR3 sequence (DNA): TGTGCCAGCAGTTTCGGTCTGAGCTATGGCTACACCTTC. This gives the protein CASSFGLSYGYTF.

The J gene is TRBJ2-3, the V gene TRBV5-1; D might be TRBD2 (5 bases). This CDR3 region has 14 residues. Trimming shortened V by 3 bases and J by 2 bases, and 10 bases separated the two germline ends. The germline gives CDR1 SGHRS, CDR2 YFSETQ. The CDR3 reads CASSSIAHTDTQYF. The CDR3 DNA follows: TGCGCCAGCAGCTCTATAGCGCACACAGATACGCAGTATTTT.

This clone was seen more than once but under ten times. The CDR3 DNA reads as TGTGCCAGCAGTTACTCTATGCAGCCCCAGCATTTT. It encodes CASSYSMQPQHF. This rearrangement joins TRBV28 to TRBJ1-5; D unresolved. CDR1 is MDHEN and CDR2 is SYDVKM in the germline V gene. The length of the CDR3 is 12 residues. The V end lost 4 bases, the J end lost 7 bases, and 8 bases lay between the germline ends.

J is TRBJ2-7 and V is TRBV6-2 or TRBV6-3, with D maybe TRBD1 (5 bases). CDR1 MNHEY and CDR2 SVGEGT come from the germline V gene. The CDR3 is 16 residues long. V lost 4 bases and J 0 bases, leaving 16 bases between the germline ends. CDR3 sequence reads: CASSFPPTGNSYEQYF. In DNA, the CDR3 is TGTGCCAGCAGTTTTCCCCCTACAGGCAACTCCTACGAGCAGTACTTC.

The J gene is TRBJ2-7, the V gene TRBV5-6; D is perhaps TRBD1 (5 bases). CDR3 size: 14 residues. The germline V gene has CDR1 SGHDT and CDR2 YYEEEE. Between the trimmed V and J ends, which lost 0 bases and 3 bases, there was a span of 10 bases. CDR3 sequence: CASSLESGLYEQYF. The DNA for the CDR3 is TGTGCCAGCAGCTTGGAATCAGGGCTCTACGAGCAGTACTTC.

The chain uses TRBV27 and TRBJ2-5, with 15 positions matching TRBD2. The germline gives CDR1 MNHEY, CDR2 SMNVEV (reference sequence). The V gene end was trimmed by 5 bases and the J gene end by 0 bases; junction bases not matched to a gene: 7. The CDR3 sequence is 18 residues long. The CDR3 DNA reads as TGTGCCAGCAGTCCCCTGGGACTAGCGGGAGGTGACCAAGAGACCCAGTACTTC. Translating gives CASSPLGLAGGDQETQYF.

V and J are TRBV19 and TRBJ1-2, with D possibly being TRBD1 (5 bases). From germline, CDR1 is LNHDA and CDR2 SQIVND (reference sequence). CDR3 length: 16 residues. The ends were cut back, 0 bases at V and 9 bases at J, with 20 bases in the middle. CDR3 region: CASSIDLVRDLVSYTF. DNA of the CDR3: TGTGCCAGTAGTATAGATCTGGTAAGGGACTTGGTGAGCTACACCTTC.